Presented here are 4 T cell receptor beta chains from one specimen sequenced in a study of post-analysis software for immune sequencing data. Study-wide findings and caveats: Four or five TRBV segments (TRBV5-6, TRBV5-1 and TRBV20-1 among them) occurred more frequently in patients than in controls.

The antigens for these receptors are not known. Every TCR beta cDNA library bore unique molecular identifiers. TCRdb reprocessed the PCR reads with MiXCR, giving one entry per CDR3 protein. The sample gives roughly 730,000 distinct CDR3 sequences, about 27% of which show up once; roughly 0.54% is in the top ten. Sequencing was performed on blood. The origin of the receptors is a girl aged 10 to 17 with multiple sclerosis.

V and J are TRBV12-5 and TRBJ1-1; possibly TRBD1 for D (5 bases). CDR3 length: 19 residues. Germline values: CDR1 LGHNT, CDR2 FRNRAP. Between the trimmed V and J ends, which lost 0 bases and 0 bases, there was a span of 20 bases. CDR3 bases: TGTGCTAGTGGTTTGGTCCTTAATGGACCGGGGGAGATGAACACTGAAGCTTTCTTT. Translation gives CASGLVLNGPGEMNTEAFF.

The chain carries TRBV15 and TRBJ2-7; D possibly corresponds to TRBD1 (6 bases). Germline V gene data show CDR1 as LNHNV and CDR2 as YYDKDF (reference sequence). The V end was cut by 3 bases, the J end by 4 bases, with 22 bases between. The CDR3 loop spans 17 amino acids. CDR3 coding DNA: TGTGCCACCAGCAGTACTGTAGGGACAAATGGAAAGTACGAGCAGTACTTC. It translates to CATSSTVGTNGKYEQYF.

The chain employs TRBV3-1 and TRBJ1-2, with a possible D match to TRBD1 (6 bases). This CDR3 region has 12 residues. V lost 6 bases, J lost 11 bases, and 16 bases lay in between. Germline V CDR1 and CDR2: LGHDT, YNNKEL (reference sequence). The CDR3 protein is CASSFTGMWYTF. The CDR3, as DNA: TGTGCCAGCAGTTTTACAGGGATGTGGTACACCTTC.

In its sample, this clonotype was seen a few times. V and J are TRBV7-2 and TRBJ2-3; TRBD1 agrees at 7 bases. Unmatched junction bases numbered 4, after V lost 5 bases and J lost 5 bases. The germline CDR1 and CDR2 sequences are SGHTA and FQGNSA. The CDR3 extends over 13 amino acids. The CDR3 region has the DNA TGTGCCAGCAGCAAAACAGGGGTAGATACGCAGTATTTT. Its protein product is CASSKTGVDTQYF.